This note documents a single T cell receptor (beta chain) sequence. The specificity of this receptor is unknown. The record has no base qualities; no much larger clone is one base away. Whole blood was collected in K2EDTA tubes by collaborating institutions according to the institutions' own protocols. For TCRbeta analysis, collaborators shipped samples in one of three forms: frozen whole blood, isolated PBMCs, or DNA extracted from either of those sample types. This entry comes from a study of blood T cell repertoires in COVID-19 (TCRdb year 2020). For context, the study as a whole: Collaborator samples came from the United States, Italy and Spain and covered acute and convalescent phases of COVID-19. Nearly every sample came with metadata listing a de-identified subject ID, COVID-19 status, age in years and sex. The prospective study material was composed of cDNA or gDNA derived from T cells, B-cell-depleted T cells, or PBMCs. Where available, HLA class I and class II types were obtained from metadata supplied by the sample provider rather than from assay-based typing. The repertoires were released in a freely available public database meant as a resource for research on the immune response to SARS-CoV-2. The samples were drawn from two sources: the first 160 participants of the ongoing ImmuneRACE study, and some 1,300 subjects contributed by 6 global collaborators. Deeply sampled blood TCRbeta repertoires from subjects exposed to, actively infected with, or recovered from COVID-19 were included in the dataset.

General conclusions and limits of the study: Clinical and demographic metadata were provided uncurated, with the amount varying by source and participant.

TCRbeta CDR3 regions were amplified from genomic DNA using the immunoSEQ Assay, a bias-controlled multiplex PCR. As for how the authors treated the data: The number of nucleated cells in each sample was estimated by amplification of reference gene primers within the assay. To quantify the absolute abundance of each unique TCRbeta CDR3 rearrangement, sequence reads were collapsed and filtered. For each sample, productive Simpson clonality was calculated as the square root of Simpson's diversity index across productive rearrangements. TCRdb retrieved this table from immuneACCESS and kept in-frame rearrangements only. Not all clones are present; in checked studies, unresolved V genes account for under half, and no reason is known for the remainder. V and J calls plus clone size are reproduced from that table; the DNA served to infer D and trimming. This sample has 100,000 to 150,000 clones in its table, and 84% of those were observed once. The ten largest clones take up about a sixth of the sample.

Including the terminal cysteine and phenylalanine, the CDR3 comprises 15 residues. The kept DNA is CDR3 alone, 45 bases in frame from the first base. The junction shows trimming of 7 bases on V and 0 bases on J, plus 12 bases between the germline ends. As encoded in the germline V gene, CDR1 is MNHEY while CDR2 is SVGAGI. The sequenced sample consisted of peripheral blood. The rearrangement joined TRBV6-5 to TRBJ2-2, with no confidently assigned D gene. The source is a woman older than 75 with acute or convalescent COVID-19. The CDR3 has the sequence CASNKRYANTGELFF. Read as DNA, the sequence is TGTGCCAGCAACAAAAGATACGCGAACACCGGGGAGCTGTTTTTT.